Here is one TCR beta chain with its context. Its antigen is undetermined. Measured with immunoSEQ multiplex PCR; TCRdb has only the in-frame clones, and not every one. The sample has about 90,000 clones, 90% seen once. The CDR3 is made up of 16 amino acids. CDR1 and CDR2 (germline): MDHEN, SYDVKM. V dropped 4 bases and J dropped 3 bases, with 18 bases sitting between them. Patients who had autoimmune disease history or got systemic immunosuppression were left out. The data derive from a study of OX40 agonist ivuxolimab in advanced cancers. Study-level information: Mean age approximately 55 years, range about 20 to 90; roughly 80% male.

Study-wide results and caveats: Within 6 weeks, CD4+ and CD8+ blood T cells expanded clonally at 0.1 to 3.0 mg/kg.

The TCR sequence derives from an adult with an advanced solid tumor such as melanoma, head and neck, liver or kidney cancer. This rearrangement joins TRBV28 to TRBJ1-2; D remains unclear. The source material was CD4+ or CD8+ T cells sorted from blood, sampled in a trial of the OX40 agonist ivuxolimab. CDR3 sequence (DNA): TGTGCCAGCAGTTCGTACAAGGGTGGAGGTTACTATGGCTACACCTTC. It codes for CASSSYKGGGYYGYTF.